This TCR beta chain was observed in a study of shared clonotypes between healthy human individuals. All donors were healthy HIV-negative adults lacking recent acute infections or vaccinations. Researchers partitioned CD4+ cells into CD45RA+ naive and CD45RA-negative memory subsets. Generated by immunoSEQ multiplex PCR, the TCRdb table keeps only in-frame clones and is missing some. The data contain over 150,000 clones, roughly 70% of them singletons. This clone was counted at least ten times. Sample: memory CD4+ T cells sorted from blood. Subset: CD45RA-negative fraction. This TCR was sampled from a man in his thirties or forties in good health.

CDR3 residues: CASSQDQGSASYEQYF. The CDR3 DNA reads TGCGCCAGCAGCCAAGATCAAGGTAGCGCTTCCTACGAGCAGTACTTC. The rearrangement joins TRBV4-1 to TRBJ2-7; a weak D match, TRBD2 (5 bases). The V gene's germline CDR1 is MGHRA and CDR2 YSYEKL. Trimming removed 0 bases from V and 1 base from J, with 13 bases in between. The CDR3 runs to 16 residues.